This T cell receptor (beta chain) was recorded in a study of blood T cell repertoires in COVID-19. The repertoire was sequenced with immunoSEQ multiplex PCR; TCRdb's copy has only in-frame clones and lacks some. The table lists about 140,000 clones, approximately 86% of them singletons. CDR3 length: 15 amino acids. J gave up 4 bases and V 5 bases, and 7 bases lay outside the gene matches. CDR1 and CDR2 from the germline V gene are MDHEN and SYDVKM. The origin of this receptor is a woman aged 60-75 years with acute or convalescent COVID-19. V is TRBV28 and J is TRBJ2-5; TRBD1 agrees at 10 bases. Sequencing was done on a sample of peripheral blood. The CDR3 loop reads CASSTQTGGRETQYF. CDR3 in DNA: TGTGCCAGCAGTACCCAGACAGGGGGCAGAGAGACCCAGTACTTC.